Sequencing of this T cell receptor (beta chain) was carried out in a study of blood T cell repertoires in COVID-19. Study details: Acute-phase and convalescent COVID-19 samples originated in the United States, Italy and Spain. PBMCs, B-cell-depleted T cells, or T cells provided the cDNA or gDNA that made up the material.

The CDR3 extends over 13 amino acids. Germline V gene data show CDR1 as SNHLY and CDR2 as FYNNEI. The ends were cut back, 2 bases at V and 5 bases at J, with 10 bases in the middle. TCRdb keeps only in-frame clones here, not all; method: immunoSEQ multiplex PCR. This table has over 110,000 clones, around 88% appearing once. This clonotype was obtained from a human donor in a cohort sampled during active COVID-19. Sequenced sample: peripheral blood. The J gene is TRBJ2-7, the V gene TRBV2; D is ambiguous. CDR3 sequence reads: CASSEISSNEQYF. The CDR3 DNA sequence: TGTGCCAGCAGTGAAATTAGCTCGAACGAGCAGTACTTC.